A single sample gave rise to the 19 T cell receptor beta chains below, sequenced in a study of the immune and genomic landscape of osteosarcoma. Profiled with immunoSEQ multiplex PCR; TCRdb holds only in-frame clones, not every one. The sample records about 1,300 clones, around 76% being singletons. Sequencing was carried out using tumor tissue from a local recurrence in the skull. The source is a man between 18 and 35 years old with osteosarcoma.

The V and J genes are TRBV5-5 and TRBJ1-4, with D perhaps TRBD1 (5 bases). The CDR3 contains 12 residues. CDR1 and CDR2 (germline): SGHKS, YYEKEE (reference sequence). V gave up 7 bases and J gave up 7 bases, with 11 bases separating them. CDR3 nucleotide sequence: TGTGCCAGCGGGACTACAATTGAAAAACTGTTTTTT. It is translated as CASGTTIEKLFF.

Turning to this clone: The conserved phenylalanine or tryptophan normally closing the CDR3 is absent here, so this likely arose from a read error. No DNA is shown, since the ends of the CDR3 on it are uncertain; the CDR3 is the one TCRdb lists. V is TRBV6-5 and J is TRBJ1-1. From germline, CDR1 is MNHEY and CDR2 SVGAGI. The CDR3 is 13 residues long, counting both termini. The CDR3 protein is CASSYRGVFVGLS.

The chain combines TRBV6-5 with TRBJ1-1, with 10 bases lining up with TRBD1. CDR3 size: 15 residues. Germline-derived CDR1 and CDR2 are MNHEY and SVGAGI. V was clipped by 0 bases and J by 5 bases; unmatched bases: 3. Written as DNA, the CDR3 is TGTGCCAGCAGTTACTCGGGACAGGGGAGTACTGAAGCTTTCTTT. As protein: CASSYSGQGSTEAFF.

The gene calls are TRBV27 and TRBJ2-7; 7 bases fit TRBD1. From germline, CDR1 is MNHEY and CDR2 SMNVEV (reference sequence). This CDR3 has 16 amino acids. V dropped 2 bases and J dropped 3; count of bases not matched to a gene: 10. CDR3 protein: CASSLAPRTGHYEQYF. CDR3 sequence (DNA): TGTGCCAGCAGTTTAGCCCCCCGGACAGGCCACTACGAGCAGTACTTC.

The V and J genes are TRBV19 and TRBJ1-5, with D possibly TRBD1 on 6 matching bases. The CDR3 has 16 amino acids. Germline V gene data show CDR1 as LNHDA and CDR2 as SQIVND (reference sequence). V was clipped by 5 bases and J by 5 bases, with 19 bases between them. The CDR3 loop is CASSPSGAPTHQPQHF. The CDR3 region has the DNA TGTGCCAGTAGTCCCTCGGGGGCCCCGACCCATCAGCCCCAGCATTTT.

The rearrangement joins TRBV19 to TRBJ2-1, with no clear D. Germline CDR1 and CDR2: LNHDA and SQIVND (reference sequence). Between the trimmed V and J ends, which lost 2 bases and 0 bases, there was a span of 14 bases. CDR3 length: 17 residues. This CDR3 is CASSIIRVGISYNEQFF. The CDR3, as DNA: TGTGCCAGTAGTATAATTCGGGTTGGGATCTCCTACAATGAGCAGTTCTTC.

In regard to this clone: This sample includes further DNA sequences coding for the same CDR3. This chain uses TRBV5-1 with TRBJ2-7, with D uncertain. Trimming left V 0 bases short and J 2 bases short, with 9 bases between. From germline, CDR1 is SGHRS and CDR2 YFSETQ. The CDR3 contains 14 residues. The CDR3 DNA reads TGCGCCAGCAGCTTGGTTGTCAGTCCCTACGAGCAGTACTTC. Amino acid sequence: CASSLVVSPYEQYF.

This rearrangement joins TRBV6-6 to TRBJ2-7; either TRBD1 or TRBD2 may fit D (5 bases each). Germline lookup yields CDR1 MNHNY and CDR2 SVGAGI (reference sequence). The CDR3 spans 14 residues. The germline V and J ends were trimmed by 0 bases and 3 bases, with 9 bases remaining between them. CDR3 residues: CASSYSRGGYEQYF. The CDR3 coding sequence is TGTGCCAGCAGTTACTCACGTGGGGGCTACGAGCAGTACTTC.

The V and J genes are TRBV6-4 and TRBJ1-6; 7 bases map to TRBD1. The CDR3 loop spans 14 amino acids. After removal of 3 bases from V and 5 bases from J, the junction contained 1 base not matched to a gene. Germline values: CDR1 MRHNA, CDR2 SNTAGT. CDR3 loop: CASSEGTDNSPLHF. CDR3 bases: TGTGCCAGCAGTGAAGGGACAGATAATTCACCCCTCCACTTT.

In regard to this clone: Other DNA sequences in the sample encode the same CDR3. The CDR3, as DNA: TGTGCCAGCAGTTACCGGGGGACTAGCACAGATACGCAGTATTTT. Encoded protein: CASSYRGTSTDTQYF. V is TRBV6-6 and J is TRBJ2-3; weak D call: TRBD2 (6 bases). There are 15 residues in the CDR3. Germline V CDR1 and CDR2: MNHNY, SVGAGI (reference sequence). V was trimmed by 2 bases and J by 0 bases, leaving 9 bases between them.

The genes are TRBV30 and TRBJ1-1; a possible D gene is TRBD1 (6 bases). V was clipped by 1 base and J by 11 bases, with 23 bases between them. Germline values: CDR1 GTSNPN, CDR2 SVGIG (reference sequence). The CDR3 covers 15 residues. The CDR3 nucleotides read TGTGCCTGGAGTGATCCCTTTACAGGGTGGTTCGGGGCTTTCTTT. Protein: CAWSDPFTGWFGAFF.

The chain recombines TRBV5-6 with TRBJ2-2; possibly TRBD1 or TRBD2 for D (6 bases each). Germline values: CDR1 SGHDT, CDR2 YYEEEE. The CDR3 contains 14 residues. V lost 0 bases, J lost 7 bases, and 10 bases lay in between. CDR3 region: CASSLVRGGGELFF. CDR3 sequence (DNA): TGTGCCAGCAGCTTGGTCAGGGGAGGCGGGGAGCTGTTTTTT.

Here the CDR3 reads CASGPDLRETQYF. The CDR3 nucleotides read TGTGCTAGTGGCCCGGACCTCCGGGAGACCCAGTACTTC. The chain links TRBV12-5 to TRBJ2-5; D unclear. This CDR3 is 13 amino acids long. The germline V gene has CDR1 LGHNT and CDR2 FRNRAP. Trimming removed 6 bases from V and 5 bases from J, with 13 bases in between.

V is TRBV7-3 and J is TRBJ2-2; D perhaps matches TRBD2 (5 bases). CDR3 length: 13 amino acids. Germline CDR1 is SGHTA and CDR2 is FQGTGA. The germline V and J ends were trimmed by 2 bases and 7 bases, with 8 bases remaining between them. The CDR3 sequence is CASSLVGVGELFF. CDR3 sequence (DNA): TGTGCCAGCAGCTTAGTCGGGGTCGGGGAGCTGTTTTTT.

J is TRBJ1-1 and V is TRBV2, with D unclear. The CDR3 consists of 14 residues. Germline CDR1 reads SNHLY; CDR2 reads FYNNEI. With 6 bases removed from V and 4 bases from J, the gap between germline ends came to 15 bases. This CDR3 is CASRQTMESTEAFF. The CDR3 DNA is TGTGCCAGCAGGCAAACAATGGAATCCACTGAAGCTTTCTTT.

The J gene is TRBJ2-5, the V gene TRBV11-2, with 7 bases lining up with TRBD1. V lost 1 base and J lost 2; bases outside the gene matches: 4. CDR3 length: 15 residues. Looked up from germline, CDR1 is SGHAT and CDR2 is FQNNGV. The CDR3 spells CASSLGGTEQETQYF. DNA of the CDR3: TGTGCCAGCAGCTTAGGGGGGACAGAACAAGAGACCCAGTACTTC.

The chain uses TRBV11-3 and TRBJ2-7; tentative D call: TRBD2 (5 bases). CDR1 is SGHNT and CDR2 is YENEEA in the germline V gene. The CDR3 extends over 13 amino acids. With 7 bases removed from V and 1 base from J, the gap between germline ends came to 11 bases. The CDR3 nucleotides are TGTGCCAGCATTCGGGGTCTGTCCTACGAGCAGTACTTC. Its translation: CASIRGLSYEQYF.

The chain joins TRBV5-4 to TRBJ1-2; 9 bases agree with TRBD1. The CDR3 length is 15 residues. CDR1 SGHNT and CDR2 YYREEE come from the germline V gene (reference sequence). Trimming removed 9 bases from V and 5 bases from J; junction bases left unmatched: 14. The CDR3 loop is CATKTGTGSQYGYTF. The CDR3, as DNA: TGTGCCACCAAGACCGGGACAGGGTCCCAATATGGCTACACCTTC.

This chain connects TRBV7-2 to TRBJ2-3; TRBD2 might be the D (5 bases). The CDR3 contains 14 residues. Germline V gene sequence: CDR1 SGHTA, CDR2 FQGNSA. Trimming stripped 1 base from V and 4 bases from J, with 9 bases between. The CDR3 loop is CASSLEASSDTQYF. CDR3 DNA sequence: TGTGCCAGCAGCTTAGAGGCTAGCTCAGATACGCAGTATTTT.